These 5 T cell receptor beta chains came from one sample sequenced in a study of blood T cell repertoires in COVID-19. Here immunoSEQ multiplex PCR was the method, and the copy in TCRdb shows in-frame clones only, minus some. The table has roughly 27,000 clones, approximately 77% seen once. The sample comprised peripheral blood. These receptors originate from a man older than 75 with active or convalescent COVID-19.

The chain recombines TRBV19 with TRBJ1-4; 9 nucleotides match TRBD1. The CDR3 contains 18 residues. V lost 3 bases to trimming and J lost 1 base; unmatched junction nucleotides: 9. CDR1 is LNHDA, CDR2 SQIVND, per germline (reference sequence). The CDR3 reads CASSIGQGRYLTNEKLFF. CDR3 DNA: TGTGCCAGTAGTATCGGACAGGGGCGGTACTTAACTAATGAAAAACTGTTTTTT.

The V and J genes are TRBV7-2 and TRBJ2-3; D is perhaps TRBD1 (6 bases). Germline assignment: CDR1 SGHTA and CDR2 FQGNSA. Trimming removed 5 bases at V and 4 bases at J, with 13 bases between. CDR3 length equals 14 residues. CDR3: CASSLGQPPDTQYF. The CDR3 bases are TGTGCCAGCAGCCTAGGACAGCCCCCAGATACGCAGTATTTT.

The chain carries TRBV10-1 and TRBJ1-1; 9 positions match TRBD1. The CDR3 has 14 residues. Germline trimming cut 3 bases from V and 6 bases from J; bases unmatched to any gene: 5. Germline V lookup: CDR1 WNHNN, CDR2 SYGVQD (reference sequence). This CDR3 is CASSDPGQGPEAFF. The CDR3 DNA reads TGCGCCAGCAGTGACCCGGGACAGGGCCCTGAAGCTTTCTTT.

The J gene is TRBJ2-1, the V gene TRBV27; 9 positions agree with TRBD2. The CDR3 contains 17 residues. Germline CDR1 MNHEY, CDR2 SMNVEV (reference sequence). V was pared by 3 bases and J by 5 bases, with 11 bases of the junction left unmatched. CDR3 amino acids: CASSFGFGLAGDNEQFF. In nucleotides, the CDR3 is TGTGCCAGCAGTTTTGGTTTTGGGTTAGCGGGGGACAATGAGCAGTTCTTC.

In its sample, this clone was seen once. The rearrangement uses TRBV27 and TRBJ1-1; TRBD1 agrees at 8 bases. The length of the CDR3 is 17 residues. V dropped 4 bases and J dropped 1; count of bases not matched to a gene: 11. Germline V CDR1 and CDR2: MNHEY, SMNVEV (reference sequence). Here the CDR3 reads CASSSPSRGTGNTEAFF. In nucleotides, the CDR3 is TGTGCCAGCAGTTCCCCGAGCAGGGGGACAGGGAACACTGAAGCTTTCTTT.